A single sample gave rise to the 32 T cell receptor beta chains below, sequenced in a study of shared clonotypes between healthy human individuals. Libraries were prepared by immunoSEQ multiplex PCR; TCRdb keeps only in-frame clonotypes and omits some of them. Seen here are approximately 470,000 clones, around 73% observed once, and the top ten hold 12%. The source material was PBMCs. The source is a woman aged 40-49 years in good health. Some clones in this sample may be carry-over from other donors' samples.

This clone came up a few times. V is TRBV23-1 and J is TRBJ2-7; perhaps TRBD1 as D (5 bases). TRBV23-1 is flagged as an ORF with uncertain function. The CDR3 covers 14 residues. V gave up 1 base and J gave up 5 bases, with 12 bases separating them. The chain's CDR3 is CASSQYKGLNEQYF. CDR3 DNA sequence: TGCGCCAGCAGTCAATACAAGGGGTTAAACGAGCAGTACTTC.

This chain joins TRBV27 and TRBJ2-1; the match to TRBD1 covers 7 bases. The CDR3 is 15 residues long. Trimming removed 4 bases from V and 10 bases from J; junction bases left unmatched: 13. The germline V gene encodes CDR1 MNHEY and CDR2 SMNVEV (reference sequence). The CDR3 bases are TGTGCCAGCAGTTCTTTCGGACAGGCCCATAGGGAGCAGTTCTTC. Its protein product is CASSSFGQAHREQFF.

The rearrangement uses TRBV18 and TRBJ1-2; 7 bases agree with TRBD1. Germline CDR1 is KGHSH and CDR2 is LQKENI. V shed 3 bases and J 4 bases; nucleotides not matched to a gene: 2. CDR3 length equals 13 residues. The CDR3 nucleotides are TGTGCCAGCTCACCGGGACAGAGCTATGGCTACACCTTC. It is translated as CASSPGQSYGYTF.

The chain joins TRBV13 to TRBJ2-3; tentatively, D is TRBD1 (6 bases). Trimming removed 5 bases from V and 1 base from J, with 10 bases in between. Germline loops: CDR1 PRHDT, CDR2 FYEKMQ (reference sequence). The CDR3 is 14 amino acids. The CDR3, as DNA: TGTGCCAGCAGCATGCAGGGGCGCACAGATACGCAGTATTTT. It is translated as CASSMQGRTDTQYF.

The CDR3 sequence is CASSPKGSSLIHTDTQYF. CDR3 nucleotides: TGTGCCAGCAGCCCAAAAGGGAGTTCGCTTATACACACAGATACGCAGTATTTT. The V and J genes are TRBV5-4 and TRBJ2-3; weak D call: TRBD2 (5 bases). The germline V gene encodes CDR1 SGHNT and CDR2 YYREEE (reference sequence). The germline V and J ends were trimmed by 4 bases and 2 bases, with 23 bases remaining between them. This CDR3 region has 18 residues.

Only one count was recorded for this clone. The J gene is TRBJ2-7, the V gene TRBV7-3; a weak D match, TRBD2 (5 bases). The CDR3 has 14 residues. The V end lost 5 bases, the J end lost 5 bases, and 16 bases lay between the germline ends. Germline assignment: CDR1 SGHTA and CDR2 FQGTGA. This CDR3 is CASSRGMGFHEQYF. The DNA for the CDR3 is TGTGCCAGCAGCCGGGGTATGGGTTTCCACGAGCAGTACTTC.

The rearrangement joins TRBV7-9 to TRBJ2-1; 7 bases are a match to TRBD2. The CDR3 extends over 16 amino acids. Germline V gene lookup returns CDR1 SEHNR and CDR2 FQNEAQ (reference sequence). After removal of 5 bases from V and 9 bases from J, the junction contained 16 bases not matched to a gene. The CDR3 region is CASSPTNRGDAGEQFF. The CDR3 coding sequence is TGTGCCAGCAGCCCTACGAACCGGGGGGACGCCGGTGAGCAGTTCTTC.

This chain uses TRBV7-9 with TRBJ1-3; possibly TRBD1 for D (6 bases). Germline assignment: CDR1 SEHNR and CDR2 FQNEAQ (reference sequence). The CDR3 spans 14 residues. The V end lost 5 bases, the J end lost 4 bases, and 12 bases lay between the germline ends. CDR3 loop: CASSTTGSGNTIYF. As DNA, the CDR3 is TGTGCCAGCAGCACGACAGGCTCCGGAAACACCATATATTTT.

The chain joins TRBV6-5 to TRBJ2-7, with TRBD2 matching over 8 bases. The germline gives CDR1 MNHEY, CDR2 SVGAGI. With V trimmed by 6 bases and J by 9 bases, 13 bases remained unmatched. This CDR3 comprises 14 residues. In nucleotides, the CDR3 is TGTGCCAGCAGCCCCCTGGCGGGAGGAAAGGGGCAGTACTTC. The encoded protein is CASSPLAGGKGQYF.

This clone was seen a handful of times. The J gene is TRBJ1-2, the V gene TRBV5-6, with 9 nucleotides matching TRBD1. The CDR3 totals 13 residues. The germline V gene has CDR1 SGHDT and CDR2 YYEEEE. V dropped 3 bases and J dropped 8; count of bases not matched to a gene: 5. For the CDR3, the DNA is TGTGCCAGCAGCTCGCTGACAGGGGGAGGCTACACCTTC. Translating it yields CASSSLTGGGYTF. Filled out from reference TRBV5-6 and TRBJ1-2, the complete variable domain reads DAGVTQSPTHLIKTRGQQVTLRCSPKSGHDTVSWYQQALGQGPQFIFQYYEEEERQRGNFPDRFSGHQFPNYSSELNVNALLLGDSALYLCASSSLTGGGYTFGSGTRLTVV.

The rearrangement uses TRBV2 and TRBJ2-7; 7 bases are a match to TRBD2. The ends lost 4 bases at V and 3 bases at J; junction bases unmatched: 9. The CDR3 length is 15 residues. In germline, CDR1 is SNHLY, CDR2 FYNNEI. DNA for the CDR3: TGTGCCAGCAGTGGAGGTGGGAGGGGACTCTACGAGCAGTACTTC. Its translation: CASSGGGRGLYEQYF. The full variable domain, completed using reference TRBV2 and TRBJ2-7, is EPEVTQTPSHQVTQMGQEVILRCVPISNHLYFYWYRQILGQKVEFLVSFYNNEISEKSEIFDDQFSVERPDGSNFTLKIRSTKLEDSAMYFCASSGGGRGLYEQYFGPGTRLTVT.

The chain uses TRBV2 and TRBJ2-5; the D gene is possibly TRBD1 (5 bases). The CDR3 loop spans 13 amino acids. Per germline, CDR1 SNHLY and CDR2 FYNNEI. The ends were cut back, 6 bases at V and 2 bases at J, with 10 bases in the middle. CDR3 in amino acids: CASRVGEQETQYF. The CDR3 nucleotides are TGTGCCAGCAGGGTAGGGGAACAAGAGACCCAGTACTTC.

Notes on this clone: This sequence is one base from a far larger clone and is likely a read error. This sequence joins TRBV4-1 and TRBJ2-5; D uncertain. The germline V and J ends were trimmed by 1 base and 2 bases, with 5 bases remaining between them. Germline assignment: CDR1 MGHRA and CDR2 YSYEKL. CDR3 length: 13 amino acids. CDR3 region: CASSQGQQETQYF. The CDR3 bases are TGCGCCAGCAGCCAAGGGCAGCAAGAGACCCAGTACTTC.

With respect to this clone: At the DNA level, this CDR3 is encoded by other sequences in the same sample as well. The chain uses TRBV5-1 and TRBJ1-1; possibly TRBD1 for D (5 bases). V was shortened by 5 bases and J by 5 bases, with 13 bases between the two germline ends. This CDR3 contains 13 residues. Per germline, CDR1 SGHRS and CDR2 YFSETQ. The CDR3 loop reads CASSLQGGTEAFF. The CDR3 DNA follows: TGCGCCAGCAGTTTGCAGGGCGGGACTGAAGCTTTCTTT. The full variable domain, in which reference TRBV5-1 and TRBJ1-1 provide the parts outside the CDR3, is KAGVTQTPRYLIKTRGQQVTLSCSPISGHRSVSWYQQTPGQGLQFLFEYFSETQRNKGNFPGRFSGRQFSNSRSEMNVSTLELGDSALYLCASSLQGGTEAFFGQGTRLTVV.

The V call is TRBV19, the J call TRBJ1-2; 9 bases match TRBD1. V was pared by 5 bases and J by 8 bases, with 6 bases of the junction left unmatched. Germline V gene lookup returns CDR1 LNHDA and CDR2 SQIVND (reference sequence). CDR3 length: 13 amino acids. The CDR3 DNA reads TGTGCCAGTAGTCTCGGACAGGGGTACGGCTACACCTTC. Amino acid sequence: CASSLGQGYGYTF.

The gene calls are TRBV6-4 and TRBJ2-3; 10 bases are shared with TRBD1. V was clipped by 2 bases and J by 3 bases; unmatched bases: 2. Per the germline V gene, CDR1 is MRHNA and CDR2 is SNTAGT. The length of the CDR3 is 15 residues. For the CDR3, the DNA is TGTGCCAGCAGTGACGGGACAGGGGTGACAGATACGCAGTATTTT. It translates to CASSDGTGVTDTQYF.

A few counts support this clone. The genes are TRBV1 and TRBJ2-4; the D call TRBD2 from the table was never checked on the DNA. TRBV1 is assigned pseudogene status. The CDR3 has 19 amino acids. The CDR3 bases are TGCACCAGCAGCCAAGATGGCCAATTGGGGCGGGAGGGCGAAAACATTCAGTACTTC. Amino acid sequence: CTSSQDGQLGREGENIQYF.

Concerning this clone itself: A much larger clone lies one base from this, so it may be a read error. The chain links TRBV7-9 to TRBJ2-2, with a weak D call TRBD2 (6 bases). Germline lookup yields CDR1 SEHNR and CDR2 FQNEAQ (reference sequence). CDR3 length: 14 amino acids. The CDR3 is CASSLGVPTGGLFF. In DNA, the CDR3 is TGTGCCAGCAGCTTAGGGGTCCCCACCGGGGGGCTGTTTTTT.

The rearrangement joins TRBV21-1 to TRBJ2-7; whether TRBD2, the table's D call, matches the DNA was not checked. TRBV21-1 is described as a pseudogene. The CDR3 is made up of 15 amino acids. Written as DNA, the CDR3 is TGTGCCAGCAGCAAAGAGCGGCAGGTTTGCTACGAGCAGTACTTC. Its translation is CASSKERQVCYEQYF.

The chain couples TRBV18 to TRBJ1-4; the match to TRBD1 covers 7 bases. J lost 4 bases, V lost 0 bases, and 14 bases had no gene match. The CDR3 is made up of 19 amino acids. Germline CDR1 is KGHSH and CDR2 is LQKENI. The CDR3, as DNA: TGTGCCAGCTCACCACCCTACAGGGGATCTGTTGGAAATAATGAAAAACTGTTTTTT. Translation gives CASSPPYRGSVGNNEKLFF.

This clone was counted at least ten times. The V gene is TRBV21-1, the J gene TRBJ1-1. TRBV21-1 is assigned pseudogene status. This CDR3 is 13 amino acids long. DNA for the CDR3: TGTGCCAGCAGCAAAGTAATCAGGGAGGAGGCTTTCTTT. Its protein product is CASSKVIREEAFF.

J is TRBJ2-1 and V is TRBV6-6; D may be TRBD1 or TRBD2 (5 bases each). This CDR3 region has 14 residues. V shed 6 bases and J shed 9 bases, with 18 bases lying between them. Germline V gene sequence: CDR1 MNHNY, CDR2 SVGAGI (reference sequence). CDR3 bases: TGTGCCAGCAGCTTCGGGACCCCTCGGGCTGAGCAGTTCTTC. Translating gives CASSFGTPRAEQFF.

With respect to this clone: This may be a read error, as it is one base from a much larger clone. The sample has other DNA sequences that encode this CDR3 too. The chain uses TRBV27 and TRBJ1-1; TRBD1 might be the D (5 bases). The germline gives CDR1 MNHEY, CDR2 SMNVEV (reference sequence). CDR3 length: 15 amino acids. CDR3: CASSRPGPMNTEAFF. CDR3 coding DNA: TGTGCCAGCAGTCGCCCGGGACCCATGAACACTGAAGCTTTCTTC.

The rearrangement links TRBV5-4 to TRBJ2-5, with 16 bases lining up with TRBD2. The CDR3 consists of 18 residues. After removal of 4 bases from V and 5 bases from J, the junction contained 11 bases not matched to a gene. Germline CDR1 SGHNT, CDR2 YYREEE (reference sequence). The CDR3: CASSPPPGLAGGGETQYF. The CDR3 nucleotides read TGTGCCAGCAGCCCCCCCCCGGGACTAGCGGGAGGGGGGGAGACCCAGTACTTC.

This sequence joins TRBV21-1 and TRBJ2-5; the table's TRBD1 call for D was not verified on the DNA. TRBV21-1 is a pseudogene. This CDR3 region has 15 residues. CDR3 sequence reads: CASSKAFTYRETQYF. The CDR3 bases are TGTGCCAGCAGCAAAGCGTTCACTTACAGGGAGACCCAGTACTTC.

The chain links TRBV7-2 to TRBJ1-5, with 10 bases matching TRBD1. The CDR3 is 15 amino acids. The V and J ends lost 1 base and 6 bases, in that order; junction bases with no gene match: 3. Germline lookup yields CDR1 SGHTA and CDR2 FQGNSA. CDR3 sequence: CASSLEGQGFQPQHF. The CDR3 region has the DNA TGTGCCAGCAGCTTAGAGGGACAGGGGTTTCAGCCCCAGCATTTT.

The chain carries TRBV30 and TRBJ1-3, with 7 bases lining up with TRBD1. The CDR3 has 15 amino acids. Per germline, CDR1 GTSNPN and CDR2 SVGIG (reference sequence). The V gene end was trimmed by 0 bases and the J gene end by 0 bases; junction bases not matched to a gene: 2. The CDR3 sequence: CAWSVGQVSGNTIYF. CDR3 bases: TGTGCCTGGAGTGTAGGACAGGTCTCTGGAAACACCATATATTTT. The complete variable domain, with remaining parts taken from reference TRBV30 and TRBJ1-3, reads SQTIHQWPATLVQPVGSPLSLECTVEGTSNPNLYWYRQAAGRGLQLLFYSVGIGQISSEVPQNLSASRPQDRQFILSSKKLLLSDSGFYLCAWSVGQVSGNTIYFGEGSWLTVV.

This chain joins TRBV19 and TRBJ2-3, with 8 nucleotides matching TRBD1. This CDR3 has 14 amino acids. The germline CDR1 and CDR2 sequences are LNHDA and SQIVND (reference sequence). V gave up 6 bases and J gave up 3 bases; unmatched junction bases: 5. The CDR3 region is CASRQGGGTDTQYF. Written as DNA, the CDR3 is TGTGCCAGTAGACAGGGGGGCGGGACAGATACGCAGTATTTT.

This clone was seen repeatedly, ten times or more. The chain carries TRBV7-9 and TRBJ2-6; D unresolved. Trimming removed 7 bases from V and 0 bases from J, with 10 bases in between. Germline CDR1 reads SEHNR; CDR2 reads FQNEAQ (reference sequence). This CDR3 has 15 residues. CDR3 amino acids: CASIKIASGANVLTF. CDR3 nucleotides: TGTGCCAGCATCAAGATCGCCTCTGGGGCCAACGTCCTGACTTTC.

V gene TRBV7-2 combines with J gene TRBJ2-1; D remains unclear. Per the germline V gene, CDR1 is SGHTA and CDR2 is FQGNSA. The CDR3 is 15 residues long. V gave up 0 bases and J gave up 0 bases, with 6 bases separating them. The CDR3 nucleotides are TGTGCCAGCAGCTTAGCGGCCCTCTCCTACAATGAGCAGTTCTTC. Translating gives CASSLAALSYNEQFF. Drawing the rest from reference TRBV7-2 and TRBJ2-1, the complete variable domain is GAGVSQSPSNKVTEKGKDVELRCDPISGHTALYWYRQSLGQGLEFLIYFQGNSAPDKSGLPSDRFSAERTGGSVSTLTIQRTQQEDSAVYLCASSLAALSYNEQFFGPGTRLTVL.

This clone was detected only a few times. The genes are TRBV2 and TRBJ2-6, with D possibly being TRBD2 (5 bases). The germline V gene encodes CDR1 SNHLY and CDR2 FYNNEI. The CDR3 spans 15 residues. Trimming stripped 7 bases from V and 1 base from J, with 11 bases between. CDR3 sequence reads: CASTITGSGANVLTF. CDR3 DNA: TGTGCCAGCACTATAACGGGATCTGGGGCCAACGTCCTGACTTTC. Supplemented by reference TRBV2 and TRBJ2-6, the full variable domain reads EPEVTQTPSHQVTQMGQEVILRCVPISNHLYFYWYRQILGQKVEFLVSFYNNEISEKSEIFDDQFSVERPDGSNFTLKIRSTKLEDSAMYFCASTITGSGANVLTFGAGSRLTVL.

The chain recombines TRBV25-1 with TRBJ2-2; D tentatively fits TRBD1 or TRBD2 (5 bases each). CDR3 size: 15 residues. The germline CDR1 and CDR2 sequences are MGHDK and SYGVNS. Between the trimmed V and J ends, which lost 9 bases and 3 bases, there was a span of 17 bases. The CDR3 here is CASSPGRRHTGELFF. The CDR3, as DNA: TGTGCCAGTTCCCCGGGACGGCGGCACACCGGGGAGCTGTTTTTT.